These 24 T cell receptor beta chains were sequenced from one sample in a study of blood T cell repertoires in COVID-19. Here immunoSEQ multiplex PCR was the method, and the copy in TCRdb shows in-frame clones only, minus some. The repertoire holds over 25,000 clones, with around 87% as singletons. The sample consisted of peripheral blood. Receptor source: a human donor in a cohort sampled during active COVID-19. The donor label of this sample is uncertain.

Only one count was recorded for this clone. CDR3 amino acids: CASSLEGGAQAFF. The DNA for the CDR3 is TGTGCCAGCAGTTTAGAGGGGGGGGCCCAGGCTTTCTTT. The genes are TRBV12-3 or TRBV12-4 and TRBJ1-1, with D possibly matching TRBD1 (6 bases). This CDR3 comprises 13 residues. V lost 1 base and J lost 11, with 14 bases in between.

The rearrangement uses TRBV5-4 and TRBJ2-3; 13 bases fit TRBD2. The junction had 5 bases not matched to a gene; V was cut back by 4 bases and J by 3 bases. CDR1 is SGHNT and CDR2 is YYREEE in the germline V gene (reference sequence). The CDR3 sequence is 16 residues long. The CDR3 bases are TGTGCCAGCAGCGCTACTAGCGGGAGGGCAACAGATACGCAGTATTTT. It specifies CASSATSGRATDTQYF.

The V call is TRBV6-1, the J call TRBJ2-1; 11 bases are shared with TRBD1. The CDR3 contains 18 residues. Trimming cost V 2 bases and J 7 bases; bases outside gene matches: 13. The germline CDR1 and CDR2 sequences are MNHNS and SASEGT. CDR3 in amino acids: CASSERGLGTGGGNEQFF. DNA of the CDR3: TGTGCCAGCAGTGAACGAGGGTTGGGGACAGGGGGTGGTAATGAGCAGTTCTTC.

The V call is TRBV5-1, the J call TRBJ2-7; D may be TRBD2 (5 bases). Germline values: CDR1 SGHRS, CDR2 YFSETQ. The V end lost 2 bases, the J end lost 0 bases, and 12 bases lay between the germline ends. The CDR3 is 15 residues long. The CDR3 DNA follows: TGCGCCAGCAGCTTCTGGACGGGGAGCTCCTACGAGCAGTACTTC. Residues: CASSFWTGSSYEQYF.

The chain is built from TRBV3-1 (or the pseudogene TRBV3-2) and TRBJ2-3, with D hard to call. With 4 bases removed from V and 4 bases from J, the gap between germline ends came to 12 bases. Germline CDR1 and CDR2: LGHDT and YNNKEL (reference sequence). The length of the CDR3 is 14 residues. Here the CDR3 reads CASSPDGKSDTQYF. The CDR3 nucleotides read TGTGCCAGCAGCCCAGATGGCAAGTCAGATACGCAGTATTTT.

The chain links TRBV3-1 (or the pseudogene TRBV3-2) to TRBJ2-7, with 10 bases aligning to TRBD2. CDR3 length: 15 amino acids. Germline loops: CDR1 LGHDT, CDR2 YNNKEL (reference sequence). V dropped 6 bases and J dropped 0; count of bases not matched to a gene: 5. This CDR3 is CASSPGLAHSYEQYF. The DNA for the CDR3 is TGTGCCAGCAGTCCGGGACTAGCGCACTCCTACGAGCAGTACTTC.

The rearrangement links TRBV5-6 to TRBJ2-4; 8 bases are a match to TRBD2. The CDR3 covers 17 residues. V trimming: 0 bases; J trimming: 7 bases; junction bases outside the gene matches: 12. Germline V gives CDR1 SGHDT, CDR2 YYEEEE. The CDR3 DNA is TGTGCCAGCAGCTTGGTGTTAGCGGGGTCACTGGGGAACATTCAGTACTTC. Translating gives CASSLVLAGSLGNIQYF. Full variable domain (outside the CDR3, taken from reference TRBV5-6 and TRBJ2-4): DAGVTQSPTHLIKTRGQQVTLRCSPKSGHDTVSWYQQALGQGPQFIFQYYEEEERQRGNFPDRFSGHQFPNYSSELNVNALLLGDSALYLCASSLVLAGSLGNIQYFGAGTRLSVL.

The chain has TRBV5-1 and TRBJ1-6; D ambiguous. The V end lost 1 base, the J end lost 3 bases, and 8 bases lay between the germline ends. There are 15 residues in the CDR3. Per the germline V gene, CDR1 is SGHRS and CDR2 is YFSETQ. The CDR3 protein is CASSLTSNYNSPLHF. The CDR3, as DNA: TGCGCCAGCAGCTTGACGAGCAACTATAATTCACCCCTCCACTTT.

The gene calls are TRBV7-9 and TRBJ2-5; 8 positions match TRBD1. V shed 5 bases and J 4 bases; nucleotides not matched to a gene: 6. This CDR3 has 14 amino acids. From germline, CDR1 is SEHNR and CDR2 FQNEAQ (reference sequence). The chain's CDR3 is CASSQPDRGETQYF. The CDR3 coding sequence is TGTGCCAGCAGCCAACCCGACAGGGGAGAGACCCAGTACTTC.

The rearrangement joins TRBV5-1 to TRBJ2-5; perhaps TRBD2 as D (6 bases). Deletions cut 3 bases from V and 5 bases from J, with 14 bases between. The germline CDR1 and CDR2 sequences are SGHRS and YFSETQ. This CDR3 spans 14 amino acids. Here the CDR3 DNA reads TGCGCCAGCAGCTCGGGGGATTCAAAGGAGACCCAGTACTTC. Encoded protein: CASSSGDSKETQYF.

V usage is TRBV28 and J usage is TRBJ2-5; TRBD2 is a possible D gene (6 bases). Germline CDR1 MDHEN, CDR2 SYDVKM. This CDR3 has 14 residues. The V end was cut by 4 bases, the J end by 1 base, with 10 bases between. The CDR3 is CASSSGLLQETQYF. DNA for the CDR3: TGTGCCAGCAGTTCGGGACTGCTCCAAGAGACCCAGTACTTC.

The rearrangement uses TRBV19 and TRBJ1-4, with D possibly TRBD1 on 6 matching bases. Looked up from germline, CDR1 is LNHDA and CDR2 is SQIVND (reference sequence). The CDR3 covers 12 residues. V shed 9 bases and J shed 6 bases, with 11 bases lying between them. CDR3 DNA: TGTGCCAGCACGAACAGGGATGAAAAACTGTTTTTT. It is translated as CASTNRDEKLFF.

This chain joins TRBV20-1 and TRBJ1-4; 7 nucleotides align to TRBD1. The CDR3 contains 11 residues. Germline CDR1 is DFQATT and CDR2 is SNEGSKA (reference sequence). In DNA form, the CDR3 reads TGCTTGACAGGGTATGAGGAAAAACTGTTTTTT. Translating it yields CLTGYEEKLFF.

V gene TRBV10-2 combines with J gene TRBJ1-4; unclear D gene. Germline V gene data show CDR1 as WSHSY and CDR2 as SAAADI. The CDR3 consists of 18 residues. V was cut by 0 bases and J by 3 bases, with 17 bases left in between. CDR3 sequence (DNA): TGCGCCAGCAGTGAGTCGACTGGAACCCTGGCCTCTAATGAAAAACTGTTTTTT. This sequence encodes CASSESTGTLASNEKLFF.

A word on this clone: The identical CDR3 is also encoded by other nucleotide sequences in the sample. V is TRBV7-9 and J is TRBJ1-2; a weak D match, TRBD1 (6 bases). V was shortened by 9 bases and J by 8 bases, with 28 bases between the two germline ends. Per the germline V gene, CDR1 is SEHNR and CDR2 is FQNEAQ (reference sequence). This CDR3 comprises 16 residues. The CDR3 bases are TGTGCCAGTAGTTCTAGGGCCCCAGGGGCAGCAGGAGGCTACACCTTC. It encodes CASSSRAPGAAGGYTF.

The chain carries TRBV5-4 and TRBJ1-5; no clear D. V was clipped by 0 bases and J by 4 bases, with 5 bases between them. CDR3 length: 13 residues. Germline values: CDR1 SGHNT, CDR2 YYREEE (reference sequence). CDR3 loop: CASSLDSNQPQHF. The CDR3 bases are TGTGCCAGCAGCTTGGATTCAAATCAGCCCCAGCATTTT. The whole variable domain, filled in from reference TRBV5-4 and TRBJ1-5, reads ETGVTQSPTHLIKTRGQQVTLRCSSQSGHNTVSWYQQALGQGPQFIFQYYREEENGRGNFPPRFSGLQFPNYSSELNVNALELDDSALYLCASSLDSNQPQHFGDGTRLSIL.

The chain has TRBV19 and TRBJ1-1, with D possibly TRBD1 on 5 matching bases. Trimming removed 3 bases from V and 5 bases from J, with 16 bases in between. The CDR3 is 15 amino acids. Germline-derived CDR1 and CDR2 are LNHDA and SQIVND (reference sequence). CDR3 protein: CASSIGRQRVTEAFF. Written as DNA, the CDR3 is TGTGCCAGTAGTATCGGGAGACAGCGAGTAACTGAAGCTTTCTTT.

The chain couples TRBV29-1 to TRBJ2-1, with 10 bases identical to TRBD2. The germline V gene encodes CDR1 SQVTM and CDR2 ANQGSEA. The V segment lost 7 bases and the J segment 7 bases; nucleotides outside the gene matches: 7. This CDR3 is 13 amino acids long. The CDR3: CSGSGRAGNEQFF. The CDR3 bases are TGCAGCGGAAGCGGGAGGGCCGGGAATGAGCAGTTCTTC.

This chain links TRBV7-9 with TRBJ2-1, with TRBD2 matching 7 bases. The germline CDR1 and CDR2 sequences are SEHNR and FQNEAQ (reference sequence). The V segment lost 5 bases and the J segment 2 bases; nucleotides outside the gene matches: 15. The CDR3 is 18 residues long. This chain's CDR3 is CASSTSAVPRIPYNEQFF. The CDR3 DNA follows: TGTGCCAGCAGCACTAGCGCCGTCCCTCGTATCCCCTACAATGAGCAGTTCTTC.

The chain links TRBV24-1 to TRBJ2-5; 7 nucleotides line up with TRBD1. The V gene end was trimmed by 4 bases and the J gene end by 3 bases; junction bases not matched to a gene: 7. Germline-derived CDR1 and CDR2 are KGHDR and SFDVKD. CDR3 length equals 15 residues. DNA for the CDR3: TGTGCCACCAGTGACCCCACAGGGGCGAAAGAGACCCAGTACTTC. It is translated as CATSDPTGAKETQYF.

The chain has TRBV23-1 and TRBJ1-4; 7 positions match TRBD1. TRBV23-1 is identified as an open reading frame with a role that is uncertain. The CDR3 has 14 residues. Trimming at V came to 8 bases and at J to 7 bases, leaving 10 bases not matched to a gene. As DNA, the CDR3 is TGCGCCAGCTCCCCAGGCGGACAGGCTGAAAAACTGTTTTTT. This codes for CASSPGGQAEKLFF.

This CDR3 reads CASSYGTGGNKPQHF. CDR3 DNA: TGTGCCAGCAGCTACGGGACAGGGGGTAATAAGCCCCAGCATTTT. The chain employs TRBV11-2 and TRBJ1-5, with 11 bases lining up with TRBD1. The CDR3 has 15 residues. V lost 4 bases and J lost 8; bases outside the gene matches: 7. Germline V lookup: CDR1 SGHAT, CDR2 FQNNGV.

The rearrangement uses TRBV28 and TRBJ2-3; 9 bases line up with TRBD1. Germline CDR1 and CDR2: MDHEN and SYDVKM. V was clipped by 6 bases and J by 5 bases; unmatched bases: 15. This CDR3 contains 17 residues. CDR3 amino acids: CASSLLRDRVDIDTQYF. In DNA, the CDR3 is TGTGCCAGCAGCCTCTTACGGGACAGGGTTGATATAGATACGCAGTATTTT. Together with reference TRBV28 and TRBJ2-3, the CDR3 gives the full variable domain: DVKVTQSSRYLVKRTGEKVFLECVQDMDHENMFWYRQDPGLGLRLIYFSYDVKMKEKGDIPEGYSVSREKKERFSLILESASTNQTSMYLCASSLLRDRVDIDTQYFGPGTRLTVL.

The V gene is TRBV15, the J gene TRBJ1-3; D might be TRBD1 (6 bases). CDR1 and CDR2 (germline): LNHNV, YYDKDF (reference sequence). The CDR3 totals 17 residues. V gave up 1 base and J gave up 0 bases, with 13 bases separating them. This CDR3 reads CATSRGTVSPSGNTIYF. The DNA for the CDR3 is TGTGCCACCAGCAGAGGGACAGTCTCCCCCTCTGGAAACACCATATATTTT.